This TCR beta chain came from a study of identical twins. TCRdb recomputed calls from the 5' RACE reads with MiXCR, one row per CDR3 protein. The sample comprises about 470,000 distinct CDR3 sequences, roughly 24% of which are singletons, and about 2.9% rests with the top ten. Trimming left V 3 bases short and J 7 bases short, with 10 bases between. This CDR3 region has 12 residues. Germline V CDR1 and CDR2: DFQATT, SNEGSKA (reference sequence). Separately, the same data were catalogued under a study of T cells expressing NK-cell markers.

This TCR came from a woman between 18 and 30 years old in good health. The rearrangement links TRBV20-1 to TRBJ2-1; D is unresolved. The sample was CD4+ T cells sorted from blood. The CDR3 here is CSASAGRNEQFF. The DNA of the CDR3 is TGCAGTGCTAGCGCCGGTAGGAATGAGCAGTTCTTC.